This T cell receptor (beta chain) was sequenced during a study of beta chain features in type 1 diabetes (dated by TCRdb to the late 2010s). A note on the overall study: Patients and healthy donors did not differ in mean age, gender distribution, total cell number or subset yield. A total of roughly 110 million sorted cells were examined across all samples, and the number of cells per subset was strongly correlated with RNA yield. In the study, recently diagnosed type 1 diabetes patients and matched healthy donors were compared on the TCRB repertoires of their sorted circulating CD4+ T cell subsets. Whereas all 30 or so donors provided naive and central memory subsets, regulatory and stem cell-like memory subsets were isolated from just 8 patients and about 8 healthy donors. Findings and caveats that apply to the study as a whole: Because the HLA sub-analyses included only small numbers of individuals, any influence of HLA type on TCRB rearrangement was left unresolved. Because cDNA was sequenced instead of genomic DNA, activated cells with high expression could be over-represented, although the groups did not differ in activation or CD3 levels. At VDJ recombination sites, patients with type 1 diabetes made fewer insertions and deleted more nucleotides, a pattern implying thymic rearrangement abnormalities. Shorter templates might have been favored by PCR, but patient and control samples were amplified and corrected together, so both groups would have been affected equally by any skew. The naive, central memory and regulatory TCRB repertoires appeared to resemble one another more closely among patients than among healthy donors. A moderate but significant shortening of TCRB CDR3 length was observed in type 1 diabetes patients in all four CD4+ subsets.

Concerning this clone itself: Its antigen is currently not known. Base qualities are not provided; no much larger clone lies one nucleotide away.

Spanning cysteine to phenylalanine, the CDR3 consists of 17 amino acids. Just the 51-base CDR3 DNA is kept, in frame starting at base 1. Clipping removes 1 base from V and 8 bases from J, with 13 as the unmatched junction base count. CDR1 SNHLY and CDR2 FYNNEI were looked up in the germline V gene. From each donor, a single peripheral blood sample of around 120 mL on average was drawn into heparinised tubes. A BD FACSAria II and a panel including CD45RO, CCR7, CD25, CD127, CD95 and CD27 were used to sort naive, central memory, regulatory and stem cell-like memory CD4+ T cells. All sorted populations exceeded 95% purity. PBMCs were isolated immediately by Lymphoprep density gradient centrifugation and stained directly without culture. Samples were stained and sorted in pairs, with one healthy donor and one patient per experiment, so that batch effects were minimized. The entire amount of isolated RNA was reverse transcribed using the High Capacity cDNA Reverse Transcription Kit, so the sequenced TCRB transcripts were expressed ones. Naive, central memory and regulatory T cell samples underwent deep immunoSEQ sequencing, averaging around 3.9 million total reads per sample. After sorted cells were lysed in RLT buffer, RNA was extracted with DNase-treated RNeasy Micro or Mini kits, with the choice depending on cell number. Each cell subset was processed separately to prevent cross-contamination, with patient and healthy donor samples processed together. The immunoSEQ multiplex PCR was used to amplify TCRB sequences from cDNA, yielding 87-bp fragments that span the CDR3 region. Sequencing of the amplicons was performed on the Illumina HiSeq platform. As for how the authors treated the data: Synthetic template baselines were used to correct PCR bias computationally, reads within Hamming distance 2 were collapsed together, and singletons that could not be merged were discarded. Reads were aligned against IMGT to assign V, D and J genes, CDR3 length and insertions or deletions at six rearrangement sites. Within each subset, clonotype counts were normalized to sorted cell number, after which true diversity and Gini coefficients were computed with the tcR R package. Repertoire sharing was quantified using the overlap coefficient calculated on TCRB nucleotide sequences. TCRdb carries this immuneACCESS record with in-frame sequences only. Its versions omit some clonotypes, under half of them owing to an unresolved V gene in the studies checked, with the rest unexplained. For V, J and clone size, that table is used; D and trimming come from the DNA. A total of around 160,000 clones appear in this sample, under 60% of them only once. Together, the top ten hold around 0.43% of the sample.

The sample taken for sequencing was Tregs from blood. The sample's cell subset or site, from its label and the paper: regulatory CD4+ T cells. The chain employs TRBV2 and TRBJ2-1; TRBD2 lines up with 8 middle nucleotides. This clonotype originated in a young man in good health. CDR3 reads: CASSEDAGGVVGYEQFF. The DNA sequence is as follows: TGTGCCAGCAGTGAAGATGCGGGAGGAGTTGTTGGGTATGAGCAGTTCTTC.